Listed below are T cell receptor beta chains from one sample, sequenced in a study of type 1 regulatory T cells. TCRdb fed the reads into MiXCR, producing one record per CDR3 protein. The table has about 69,000 distinct CDR3 sequences, more than 20% seen once. These receptors lack a known antigen. The sequencing input was cultured type 1 regulatory T (Tr1) cells, either the whole culture or a sorted fraction (not recorded which). The source of these receptors is a human donor in good health. CDR3s include the opening cysteine and the closing phenylalanine or tryptophan. Fields, in order: J gene, clone size, D gene, V gene, CDR3 DNA, CDR3 protein. The D gene is left open where the match is weak. A clone size is listed for some rows: how often the clone was seen (once, few, many), or a class if it is expanded.

j_call: TRBJ2-1; clone_size: -; d_call: -; v_call: TRBV20-1; cdr3_nt: TGCAGTGAAATCGAGCCCCGCTCCTACAATGAGCAGTTCTTC; cdr3_aa: CSEIEPRSYNEQFF
j_call: TRBJ2-7; clone_size: many; d_call: TRBD2; v_call: TRBV20-1; cdr3_nt: TGCAGTGCTAGAGATGCGGCGGGAGGAAACTACGAGCAGTACTTC; cdr3_aa: CSARDAAGGNYEQYF
j_call: TRBJ1-1; clone_size: -; d_call: -; v_call: TRBV5-1; cdr3_nt: TGCGCCGGCACCCTCGGAGGGTCCTACACTGAAGCTTTCTTT; cdr3_aa: CAGTLGGSYTEAFF
j_call: TRBJ2-5; clone_size: -; d_call: -; v_call: TRBV20-1; cdr3_nt: TGCAGTGCCCCAGAATCCGGGACCGGTATCCAAGAGACCCAGTACTTC; cdr3_aa: CSAPESGTGIQETQYF
j_call: TRBJ2-3; clone_size: -; d_call: TRBD2; v_call: TRBV12-3/TRBV12-4; cdr3_nt: TGTGCCAGCAGTTTTGGTAGCGGGCTTCCGAACACAGATACGCAGTATTTT; cdr3_aa: CASSFGSGLPNTDTQYF
j_call: TRBJ2-3; clone_size: few; d_call: -; v_call: TRBV2; cdr3_nt: TGTGCCAGCAGTGGAGAATATACAGATACGCAGTATTTT; cdr3_aa: CASSGEYTDTQYF
j_call: TRBJ2-5; clone_size: -; d_call: TRBD2; v_call: TRBV29-1; cdr3_nt: TGCAGCGTCAGTAGCGGGAGTGAGACCCAGTACTTC; cdr3_aa: CSVSSGSETQYF
j_call: TRBJ2-1; clone_size: -; d_call: -; v_call: TRBV5-1; cdr3_nt: TGCGCCAGCAGCTGGGGGCCAGGGCAGCCCATGGGTGAGCAGTTCTTC; cdr3_aa: CASSWGPGQPMGEQFF
j_call: TRBJ2-3; clone_size: -; d_call: -; v_call: TRBV19; cdr3_nt: TGTGCCAGTAGTATAAACGGGCCAGATACGCAGTATTTT; cdr3_aa: CASSINGPDTQYF
j_call: TRBJ2-4; clone_size: -; d_call: -; v_call: TRBV5-1; cdr3_nt: TGCACCAGCAGCGCCGGGACTGCCTCCTTAGACATTCAGTACTTC; cdr3_aa: CTSSAGTASLDIQYF